This is a list of T cell receptor beta chains from one sample in a study of TIL therapy for anti-PD-1-resistant metastatic lung cancer. Clones were read by immunoSEQ multiplex PCR, and TCRdb kept only the in-frame ones, dropping some. Of 50,000 or so clones in the sample, about three quarters were seen once. Source: tumor tissue, taken at baseline. These receptors originate from a person aged 25-79 years with non-small cell lung cancer. Each CDR3 is given with its conserved first and last residue. A D gene is named only where the DNA matches it firmly. Expanded clones get a size class; other rows say once, few or many, or leave the size out.

j_call d_call clone_size v_call cdr3_aa cdr3_nt
TRBJ1-2 TRBD1 few TRBV18 CASSPDGTGVSYTF TGTGCCAGCTCACCCGATGGGACAGGGGTATCCTACACCTTC
TRBJ2-7 - - TRBV5-1 CASSLSRVGTYEQYF TGCGCCAGCAGCTTGTCACGGGTAGGGACCTACGAGCAGTACTTC
TRBJ1-5 TRBD1 few TRBV19 CASSFRTGTEHF TGTGCCAGTAGCTTCCGCACCGGGACAGAACATTTT
TRBJ1-3 - many TRBV7-9 CASSLETDTLSGNTIYF TGTGCCAGCAGCTTGGAGACGGACACCCTCTCTGGAAACACCATATATTTT
TRBJ2-7 - few TRBV11-2 CASSFSQDSYEQYF TGTGCCAGCAGCTTTAGTCAGGACTCCTACGAGCAGTACTTC
TRBJ2-3 - - TRBV7-2 CASSLGQGTDTQYF TGTGCCAGCAGCTTAGGCCAGGGCACAGATACGCAGTATTTT
TRBJ2-7 - - TRBV2 CASSARQRAYF TGTGCCAGCAGTGCACGGCAGCGTGCATACTTC
TRBJ2-6 - - TRBV5-6 CASSFVVLGANVLTF TGTGCCAGCAGCTTCGTCGTGTTGGGGGCCAACGTCCTGACTTTC
TRBJ2-2 TRBD1 - TRBV10-3 CAIRSDRGDTGELFF TGTGCCATCAGATCAGACAGGGGAGACACCGGGGAGCTGTTTTTT
TRBJ1-1 - - TRBV7-6 CASSADTNTEAFF TGTGCCAGCAGCGCAGACACGAACACTGAAGCTTTCTTT
TRBJ1-2 - - TRBV11-2 CASSLAQGFGYTF TGTGCCAGCAGCTTAGCGCAGGGGTTTGGCTACACCTTC
TRBJ2-2 - - TRBV19 CVSRGLNTGELFF TGTGTCTCCCGGGGCTTGAACACCGGGGAGCTGTTTTTT
TRBJ2-3 - - TRBV4-1 CASSQERAQYF TGCGCCAGCAGCCAAGAAAGGGCGCAGTATTTT
TRBJ2-7 - - TRBV27 CASSLSRRLKAHEQYF TGTGCCAGCAGTTTATCTAGGCGGTTAAAGGCCCACGAGCAGTACTTC
TRBJ2-5 TRBD1 - TRBV7-2 CASSPTGTGAETQYF TGTGCCAGCAGCCCTACCGGGACAGGGGCAGAGACCCAGTACTTC
TRBJ1-6 - - TRBV5-1 CASSFDKYNSPLHF TGCGCCAGCAGCTTCGACAAGTATAATTCACCCCTCCACTTT
TRBJ1-2 - - TRBV30 CALAETSNYGYTF TGTGCCTTAGCGGAGACATCGAACTATGGCTACACCTTC
TRBJ1-1 - - TRBV2 CASNYPVTVNTEAFF TGTGCCAGCAACTACCCGGTGACCGTTAACACTGAAGCTTTCTTT
TRBJ2-2 TRBD1 - TRBV14 CASSQGGQGARTGELFF TGTGCCAGCAGCCAAGGGGGACAGGGGGCGCGGACCGGGGAGCTGTTTTTT
TRBJ2-7 - - TRBV9 CASSLTTGTKEQYF TGTGCCAGCAGCCTCACGACCGGGACGAAGGAGCAGTACTTC
TRBJ1-2 - - TRBV6-4 CASSEARGNYGYTF TGTGCCAGCAGTGAAGCTCGGGGCAACTATGGCTACACCTTC
TRBJ2-6 - - TRBV9 CASSVTSGSGANVLTF TGTGCCAGCAGCGTAACCTCGGGGTCCGGGGCCAACGTCCTGACTTTC
TRBJ2-7 - - TRBV6-1 CASSDVKGIPFLYEQYF TGTGCCAGCAGTGATGTTAAGGGAATACCCTTTCTTTACGAGCAGTACTTC
TRBJ2-1 - - TRBV7-2 CASSPGRGSFEQFF TGTGCCAGCAGCCCCGGACGCGGCTCGTTCGAGCAGTTCTTC
TRBJ1-1 - few TRBV6-5 CASGGVRPQREAFF TGTGCCAGCGGGGGAGTCAGGCCCCAACGGGAAGCTTTCTTT
TRBJ1-1 TRBD1 few TRBV10-3 CATSGGNTEAFF TGTGCCACCTCAGGGGGGAACACTGAAGCTTTCTTT
TRBJ2-7 TRBD2 - TRBV29-1 CSVVGGYGSGTYEQYF TGCAGCGTTGTGGGGGGATACGGGAGCGGGACCTACGAGCAGTACTTC
TRBJ1-3 - - TRBV12-5 CASGEGFSGNTIYF TGTGCTAGTGGTGAGGGGTTCTCTGGAAACACCATATATTTT
TRBJ1-2 - - TRBV30 CAWNGGQKTYTF TGTGCCTGGAACGGGGGGCAGAAGACCTACACCTTC